Shown below are 7 T cell receptor beta chains from a single sample sequenced in a study of blood T cell repertoires in COVID-19. This table comes from immunoSEQ multiplex PCR, and its TCRdb copy is limited to in-frame clones, with some not included. The data contain more than 300,000 clones, approximately 90% of them singletons. Sequenced sample: PBMCs or T cells enriched from blood (not recorded which). Receptors originate from a woman aged 40 to 50 who had been exposed to COVID-19.

This chain uses TRBV6-5 with TRBJ1-2; TRBD1 agrees at 10 bases. Germline V gene sequence: CDR1 MNHEY, CDR2 SVGAGI. The CDR3 totals 14 residues. Losses at the gene ends were 10 bases for V and 5 bases for J; bases not matched to a gene: 10. The chain's CDR3 is CATCLTGGRYGYTF. Here the CDR3 DNA reads TGTGCCACCTGCCTGACAGGGGGCCGATATGGCTACACCTTC.

The chain is built from TRBV5-1 and TRBJ1-6, with D tentatively TRBD1 (6 bases). Germline lookup yields CDR1 SGHRS and CDR2 YFSETQ. The length of the CDR3 is 17 residues. The V gene lost 0 bases and the J gene lost 0 bases, with 10 bases spanning the gap. The CDR3 DNA is TGCGCCAGCAGCTTGGCTGGGACAAGCTCCTATAATTCACCCCTCCACTTT. It yields the protein CASSLAGTSSYNSPLHF.

This chain connects TRBV24-1 to TRBJ1-1; 7 nucleotides agree with TRBD1. The CDR3 extends over 16 amino acids. The germline V gene encodes CDR1 KGHDR and CDR2 SFDVKD. The V and J ends lost 2 bases and 8 bases, in that order; junction bases with no gene match: 13. CDR3 residues: CATSDSRQGAAYEAFF. Written as DNA, the CDR3 is TGTGCCACCAGTGATTCGAGACAGGGTGCTGCATACGAAGCTTTCTTT.

The rearrangement links TRBV30 to TRBJ1-5; perhaps TRBD1 as D (5 bases). V was shortened by 0 bases and J by 7 bases, with 10 bases between the two germline ends. Looked up from germline, CDR1 is GTSNPN and CDR2 is SVGIG (reference sequence). The length of the CDR3 is 13 residues. Written as DNA, the CDR3 is TGTGCCTGGAGTGTAACGGGGGGGCAGCCCCAGCATTTT. Translation: CAWSVTGGQPQHF. The variable domain in full, with the rest retrieved from reference TRBV30 and TRBJ1-5, is SQTIHQWPATLVQPVGSPLSLECTVEGTSNPNLYWYRQAAGRGLQLLFYSVGIGQISSEVPQNLSASRPQDRQFILSSKKLLLSDSGFYLCAWSVTGGQPQHFGDGTRLSIL.

In DNA, the CDR3 is TGTGCCAGCAGCTTAGCGGGCGCGACCGGGGAGCTGTTTTTT. Protein: CASSLAGATGELFF. The chain uses TRBV7-3 and TRBJ2-2; tentatively, D is TRBD2 (5 bases). V lost 2 bases and J 5 bases, leaving 9 bases between the germline ends. This CDR3 is built from 14 residues. Per the germline V gene, CDR1 is SGHTA and CDR2 is FQGTGA.

The chain couples TRBV7-3 to TRBJ2-1; D is perhaps TRBD2 (6 bases). Trimming removed 2 bases from V and 7 bases from J, with 9 bases in between. The germline V gene encodes CDR1 SGHTA and CDR2 FQGTGA. The CDR3 runs to 13 residues. DNA for the CDR3: TGTGCCAGCAGCTTATTAGCGGATAATGAGCAGTTCTTC. Translated: CASSLLADNEQFF.

V is TRBV27 and J is TRBJ2-1, with a possible D match to TRBD1 (5 bases). Germline-derived CDR1 and CDR2 are MNHEY and SMNVEV (reference sequence). The CDR3 is 15 residues long. V gave up 2 bases and J gave up 4 bases, with 12 bases separating them. Written as DNA, the CDR3 is TGTGCCAGCAGTTTAGATCCGACAGTATACAATGAGCAGTTCTTC. Its protein product is CASSLDPTVYNEQFF.